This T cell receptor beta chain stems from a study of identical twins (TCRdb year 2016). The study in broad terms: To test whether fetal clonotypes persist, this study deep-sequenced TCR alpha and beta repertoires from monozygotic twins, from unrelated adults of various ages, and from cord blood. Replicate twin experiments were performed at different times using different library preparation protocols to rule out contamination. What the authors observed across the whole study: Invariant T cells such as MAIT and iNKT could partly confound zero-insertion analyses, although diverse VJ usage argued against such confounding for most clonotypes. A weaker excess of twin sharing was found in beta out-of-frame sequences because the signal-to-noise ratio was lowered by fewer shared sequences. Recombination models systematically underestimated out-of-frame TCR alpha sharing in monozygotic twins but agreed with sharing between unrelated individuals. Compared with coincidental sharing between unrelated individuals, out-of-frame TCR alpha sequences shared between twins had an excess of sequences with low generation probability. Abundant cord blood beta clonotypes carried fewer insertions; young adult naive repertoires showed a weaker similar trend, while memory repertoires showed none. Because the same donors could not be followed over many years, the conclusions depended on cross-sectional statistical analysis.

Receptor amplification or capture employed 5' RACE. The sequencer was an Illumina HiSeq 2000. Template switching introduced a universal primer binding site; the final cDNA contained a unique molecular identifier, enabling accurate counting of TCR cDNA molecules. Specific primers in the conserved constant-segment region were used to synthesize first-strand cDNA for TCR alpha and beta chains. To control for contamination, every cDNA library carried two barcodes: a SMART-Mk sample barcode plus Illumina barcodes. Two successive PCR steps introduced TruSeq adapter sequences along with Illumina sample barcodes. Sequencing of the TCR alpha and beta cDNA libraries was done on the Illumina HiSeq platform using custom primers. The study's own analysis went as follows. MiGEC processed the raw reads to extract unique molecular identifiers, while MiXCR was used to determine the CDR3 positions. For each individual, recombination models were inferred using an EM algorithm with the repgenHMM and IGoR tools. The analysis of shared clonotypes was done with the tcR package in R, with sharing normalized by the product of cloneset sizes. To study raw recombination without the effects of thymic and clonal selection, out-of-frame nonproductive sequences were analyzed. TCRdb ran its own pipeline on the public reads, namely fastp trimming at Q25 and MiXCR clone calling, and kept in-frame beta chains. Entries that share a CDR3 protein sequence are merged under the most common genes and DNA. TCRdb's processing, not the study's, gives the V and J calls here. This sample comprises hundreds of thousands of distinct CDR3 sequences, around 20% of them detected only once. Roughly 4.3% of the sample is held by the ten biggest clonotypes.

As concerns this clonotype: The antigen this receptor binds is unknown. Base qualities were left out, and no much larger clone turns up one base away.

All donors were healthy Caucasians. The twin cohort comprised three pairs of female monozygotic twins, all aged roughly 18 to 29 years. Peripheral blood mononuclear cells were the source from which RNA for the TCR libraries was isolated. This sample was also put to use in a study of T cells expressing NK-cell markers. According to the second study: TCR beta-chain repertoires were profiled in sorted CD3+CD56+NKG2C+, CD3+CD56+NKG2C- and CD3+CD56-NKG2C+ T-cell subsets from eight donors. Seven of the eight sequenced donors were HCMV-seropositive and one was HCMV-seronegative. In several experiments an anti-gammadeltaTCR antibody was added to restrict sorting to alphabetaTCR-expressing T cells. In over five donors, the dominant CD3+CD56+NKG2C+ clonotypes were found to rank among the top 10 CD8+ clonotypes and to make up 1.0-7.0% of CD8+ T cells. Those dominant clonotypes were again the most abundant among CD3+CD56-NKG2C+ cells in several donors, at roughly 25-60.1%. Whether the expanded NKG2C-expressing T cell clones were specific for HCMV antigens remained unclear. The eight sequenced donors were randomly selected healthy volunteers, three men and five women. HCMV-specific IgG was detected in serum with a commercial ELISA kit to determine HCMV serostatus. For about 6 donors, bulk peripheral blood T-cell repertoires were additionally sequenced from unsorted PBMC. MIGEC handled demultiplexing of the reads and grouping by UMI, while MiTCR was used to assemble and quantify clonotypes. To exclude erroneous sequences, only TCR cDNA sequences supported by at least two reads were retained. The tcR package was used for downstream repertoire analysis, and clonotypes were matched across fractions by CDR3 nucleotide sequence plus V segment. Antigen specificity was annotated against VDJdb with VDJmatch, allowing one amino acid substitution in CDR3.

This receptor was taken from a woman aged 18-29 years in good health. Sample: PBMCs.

The CDR3 has the sequence CASSVGGRAEAFF. The sequence in DNA is TGTGCCAGCAGCGTTGGGGGGCGAGCTGAAGCTTTCTTT. The V and J segments used are TRBV9 and TRBJ1-1; TRBD1 is possibly the D segment (6 matching bases). The CDR3 runs 13 residues from the cysteine to the phenylalanine. The read is trimmed to its CDR3 DNA, 39 bases read in frame from base 1. CDR1 and CDR2 are drawn from the germline V gene: SGDLS, YYNGEE. V is pared back by 2 bases and J by 6 bases, with 11 bases lying between the germline termini. With all but the CDR3 taken from the reference TRBV9 and TRBJ1-1 genes, the full variable domain is: DSGVTQTPKHLITATGQRVTLRCSPRSGDLSVYWYQQSLDQGLQFLIQYYNGEERAKGNILERFSAQQFPDLHSELNLSSLELGDSALYFCASSVGGRAEAFFGQGTRLTVV.